These T cell receptor beta chains were read from a single sample in a study of CD8 T cells in ankylosing spondylitis. TCRdb recomputed calls from the 5' RACE reads with MiXCR, one row per CDR3 protein. The repertoire holds approximately 150,000 distinct CDR3 sequences, with approximately 44% as singletons. Specimen: synovial fluid, either unsorted or a sorted T cell fraction (not recorded which). The receptor set was obtained from a male donor with ankylosing spondylitis. Both conserved end residues are part of each CDR3. A D gene is named only where the DNA matches it firmly. For some rows the clone size is stated as once, few or many, or as a class when expanded; others skip it.

D gene	V gene	clone size	J gene	CDR3 length	CDR3 DNA	CDR3 protein
.	TRBV12-3/TRBV12-4	.	TRBJ1-5	13	TGTGCCAGCAGTTCAGGATGGGATCAGCCCCAGCATTTT	CASSSGWDQPQHF
.	TRBV4-1	.	TRBJ2-6	16	TGCGCCAGCAGCCAAGAAGGGCATTCTGGGGCCAACGTCCTGACTTTC	CASSQEGHSGANVLTF
TRBD1	TRBV11-2	.	TRBJ1-2	12	TGTGCCAGCAAGGGGACAGACTATGGCTACACCTTC	CASKGTDYGYTF
.	TRBV5-1	.	TRBJ2-7	14	TGCGCCAGCAGCTTGGGACAGGAGGTTTACGAGCAGTACTTC	CASSLGQEVYEQYF
TRBD1	TRBV20-1	.	TRBJ1-6	13	TGCAGTGCTAGGGGACAGGGCTATTCACCCCTCCACTTT	CSARGQGYSPLHF
.	TRBV12-3/TRBV12-4	many	TRBJ1-5	12	TGTGCCAGCACCCTTGAGGGGCAGCCCCAGCATTTT	CASTLEGQPQHF
TRBD1	TRBV12-3/TRBV12-4	.	TRBJ2-1	11	TGTGCTACAGGGGGGTACAATGAGCAGTTCTTC	CATGGYNEQFF
TRBD2	TRBV6-4	.	TRBJ2-3	15	TGTGCCAGCAGTAGCTCTAGCGGAAACACAGATACGCAGTATTTT	CASSSSSGNTDTQYF
.	TRBV4-1	.	TRBJ2-5	16	TGCGCCAGCAGCCCCGGCGCTCTAAAAACTCAAGAGACCCAGTACTTC	CASSPGALKTQETQYF
.	TRBV19	once	TRBJ2-1	14	TGTGCCAGTAGTATCAGCGACTCCTACAATGAGCAGTTCTTC	CASSISDSYNEQFF
.	TRBV5-6	.	TRBJ2-1	14	TGTGCCAGCAGCTTCGGAGGAGTCTACAATGAGCAGTTCTTC	CASSFGGVYNEQFF
TRBD2	TRBV3-1	few	TRBJ2-7	14	TGTGCCAGCAGCCGGACTAGCGGCTCCTACGAGCAGTACTTC	CASSRTSGSYEQYF
.	TRBV30	.	TRBJ1-1	15	TGTGCCTGGAGCTCGGGGCAGGGGTTCTCCACTGAAGCTTTCTTT	CAWSSGQGFSTEAFF
TRBD2	TRBV4-3	.	TRBJ2-3	18	TGCGCCAGCAGCCAAGATCTAGAAACTAGCGGGTACTTAGATACGCAGTATTTT	CASSQDLETSGYLDTQYF
.	TRBV5-1	few	TRBJ1-5	13	TGCGCCAGCAGCTTGGAGGCGACCGGGCCCCAGCATTTT	CASSLEATGPQHF
TRBD2	TRBV4-2	.	TRBJ2-1	16	TGTGCCAGCAGCCAAGCTTGGACTAGCGAATACAATGAGCAGTTCTTC	CASSQAWTSEYNEQFF
.	TRBV6-1	few	TRBJ1-1	15	TGTGCCAGCAGGCCGCAGGGGTGGGCGAACACTGAAGCTTTCTTT	CASRPQGWANTEAFF